Listed below are T cell receptor beta chains from one sample, sequenced in a study of T cells in Graves' hyperthyroidism and ophthalmopathy. TCRdb reprocessed the multiplex PCR reads with MiXCR, giving one entry per CDR3 protein. Counted here are a few hundred thousand distinct CDR3 sequences, under 60% occurring once; the ten biggest clones make up 15% to 20%. Sequencing used peripheral blood or thyroid tissue (not recorded which). Receptors originate from an adult woman with Graves' disease, either hyperthyroidism or ophthalmopathy (not recorded which). Each CDR3 is given with its conserved first and last residue. Fields, in order: D gene, V gene, J gene, clone size, CDR3 DNA, CDR3 protein. The D gene is left open where the match is weak. Some rows mark clone size as missing; the rest say once, few, many or name a class of expanded clone.

>TRBD2|TRBV7-2|TRBJ2-7|-
TGTGCCAGCAGCTCCGACTGGACTAGCGGGCCCCTGGGGGAGCAGTACTTC
CASSSDWTSGPLGEQYF
>-|TRBV28|TRBJ1-2|-
TGTGAGCCCCCCGGGAAAGGCTACACCTTC
CEPPGKGYTF
>TRBD2|TRBV11-2|TRBJ2-5|-
TGTGCCAGCAGCTTACGGGGCCTAGCGGGGGGAGACCAAGAGACCCAGTACTTC
CASSLRGLAGGDQETQYF
>TRBD1|TRBV6-5|TRBJ1-1|many
TGTGCCAGCAGTCCGGGACAGGACACTGAAGCTTTCTTT
CASSPGQDTEAFF
>-|TRBV7-9|TRBJ1-4|-
TGTGCCAGCAGAGGACTAGCGGGTGAAAAACTGTTTTTT
CASRGLAGEKLFF
>-|TRBV19|TRBJ1-5|many
TGTGCCAGTAGTATATGGCTTGGTCAGCCCCAGCATTTT
CASSIWLGQPQHF
>-|TRBV12-3/TRBV12-4|TRBJ1-6|many
TGTGCCAGCAGTTTAACAGGGCGAGGATCACCCCTCCACTTT
CASSLTGRGSPLHF
>TRBD1|TRBV11-1|TRBJ2-2|once
TGTGCCAGTGGGGAACAGGGACAGCAGCTGTTTTTT
CASGEQGQQLFF
>-|TRBV12-3/TRBV12-4|TRBJ2-7|many
TGTGCCAGCAGCTTTTCCGCCGTGGGGGACGGTGAGCAGTACTTC
CASSFSAVGDGEQYF
>TRBD1|TRBV15|TRBJ1-1|many
TGTGCCACCAGCAGAGATCAGGGGGCGATGTCTTTCTTT
CATSRDQGAMSFF
>-|TRBV7-2|TRBJ1-5|-
TGTGCCAGCAGCCTAGCGGCAGGAACTCAAGAGACCCAGCATTTT
CASSLAAGTQETQHF
>-|TRBV15|TRBJ2-7|-
TGTGCCACCAGCAGAGCTGACGACCTCGGGTACGAGCAGTACTTC
CATSRADDLGYEQYF
>TRBD1|TRBV10-3|TRBJ1-5|-
TGTGCCATCAGTGTGACAGGGGAGGATCAGCCCCAGCATTTT
CAISVTGEDQPQHF
>TRBD1|TRBV2|TRBJ2-7|few
TGTGCCAGCAGTGACAGAGGGACAGGGGGCTACGAGCAGTACTTC
CASSDRGTGGYEQYF
>-|TRBV7-2|TRBJ1-5|few
TGTGCCAGCAGCTTAGAATACGATCAGCCCCAGCATTTT
CASSLEYDQPQHF
>-|TRBV9|TRBJ2-5|once
TGTGCCAGCAGCGGAGGACGCCGGGCCCAACAAGAGACCCAGTACTTC
CASSGGRRAQQETQYF
>-|TRBV25-1|TRBJ1-2|-
TGTGCCAGCAGTGGTGGGGTCGCGGGCTATGGCTACACCTTC
CASSGGVAGYGYTF
>-|TRBV10-3|TRBJ1-1|-
TGTGCCACCTGGGACTCGACGGGGGGTATGGCTGAAGCTTTCTTT
CATWDSTGGMAEAFF
>TRBD1|TRBV12-3/TRBV12-4|TRBJ1-5|many
TGTGCCAGCAGTTTCCGGACAGGGGCATTCAGCAATCAGCCCCAGCATTTT
CASSFRTGAFSNQPQHF
>TRBD1|TRBV5-1|TRBJ1-1|-
TGCGCCAGCAGCTTTGGGGACAGGGAAGGGACTGAAGCTTTCTTT
CASSFGDREGTEAFF
>-|TRBV29-1|TRBJ2-2|many
TGCAGCGTTGGAGCCCAGCGGGCGAACACCGGGGAGCTGTTTTTT
CSVGAQRANTGELFF
>-|TRBV29-1|TRBJ1-1|-
TGCAGCGTTGGGCAGCAAACCAACACTGAAGCTTTCTTT
CSVGQQTNTEAFF
>-|TRBV7-9|TRBJ1-5|-
TGTGCCAGCAGCTTAGCGACAGAACTCAATCAGCCCCAGCATTTT
CASSLATELNQPQHF
>-|TRBV7-3|TRBJ1-1|-
TGTGCCAGCAGCGGGGGCCCCTACACTGAAGCTTTCTTT
CASSGGPYTEAFF
>-|TRBV7-2|TRBJ1-2|many
TGTGCCAGCAGCTCCCAGGACGGAAACTATGGCTACACCTTC
CASSSQDGNYGYTF
>TRBD1|TRBV25-1|TRBJ1-4|-
TGTGCCACCAGGGGGCTTGGACCACCTGAAAAACTGTTTTTT
CATRGLGPPEKLFF
>-|TRBV7-9|TRBJ2-2|-
TGTGCCAGCAGCTTAGTACCCGGGACTCCCGGGGAGCTGTTTTTT
CASSLVPGTPGELFF
>-|TRBV7-9|TRBJ2-5|once
TGTGCCAGCAGCTCTCGGCCCCAAGGAGAGACCCAGTACTTC
CASSSRPQGETQYF
>-|TRBV9|TRBJ1-2|many
TGTGCCAGCAGGGGGGCAGCGGCGGGGGGGTATGGCTACACCTTC
CASRGAAAGGYGYTF
>-|TRBV10-3|TRBJ1-3|-
TGTGCCATCAGTGAGTCGGTCTCTGGAAACACCATATATTTT
CAISESVSGNTIYF
>TRBD1|TRBV5-1|TRBJ2-2|many
TGCGCCAGCAGCTATGGACAGGCGACCACCGGGGAGCTGTTTTTT
CASSYGQATTGELFF
>TRBD1|TRBV7-9|TRBJ1-4|few
TGTGCCAGCAGCGTATACCGGGACAGTAGTGAAAAACTGTTTTTT
CASSVYRDSSEKLFF
>-|TRBV11-1|TRBJ2-3|-
TGTGCCAGCAGCTTAGGACTAGCAGATACGCAGTATTTT
CASSLGLADTQYF
>-|TRBV15|TRBJ1-1|many
TGTGCCACCAGCAGACCCGACCTGAACACTGAAGCTTTCTTT
CATSRPDLNTEAFF
>-|TRBV12-3/TRBV12-4|TRBJ2-2|many
TGTGCCATACGACAAGCTCCCAACACCGGGGAGCTGTTTTTT
CAIRQAPNTGELFF
>-|TRBV6-1|TRBJ1-5|many
TGTGCCAGCAGTGAAGAGGGGGGCAATCAGCCCCAGCATTTT
CASSEEGGNQPQHF
>-|TRBV29-1|TRBJ1-1|-
TGCAGCGTTGATGTCCTCGGCGGGGCTTTCTTT
CSVDVLGGAFF
>TRBD1|TRBV30|TRBJ1-1|-
TGTGCCTGGTCCGTGGGATACAGGGGGTACACTGAAGCTTTCTTT
CAWSVGYRGYTEAFF
>-|TRBV6-4|TRBJ1-2|-
TGTGCCAGCAGTGACCCCAGCGAAGTTGGCTACACCTTC
CASSDPSEVGYTF
>-|TRBV5-1|TRBJ2-7|-
TGCGCCAGCGCCCGGGACGGACCCTACGAGCAGTACTTC
CASARDGPYEQYF
>TRBD2|TRBV3-1|TRBJ2-2|-
TGTGCCAGCAGTAGTGGGGGGGTCGGGGAGCTGTTTTTT
CASSSGGVGELFF
>TRBD1|TRBV9|TRBJ1-2|-
TGTGCCAGCGGCCAGGGACAGGGGGTCTATGGCTACACCTTC
CASGQGQGVYGYTF